This TCR beta chain derives from a study of vaccination effects on CD4 cells after COVID-19. The wider study: Each participant was given two doses of one vaccine (BNT162b2 or mRNA-1273).

Overall study results and limits: Cross-reactivity toward common cold coronaviruses was confined to only 1 of 255 vaccine-induced clones in healthy vaccinees. Relatively few convalescent patients took part in the study, which had no early post-infection timepoints.

The protocol was immunoSEQ multiplex PCR, while the TCRdb copy is restricted to in-frame clones and leaves out a portion. The table records about 41,000 clones, under 70% of them present only once. The sample holds one count of this clone. Its antigen is currently unknown. Viral peptide pool expansion of antigen-specific CD4+ T cells preceded sequencing in the ViraFEST assay. Once cultured for roughly ten days, the cells underwent separation to obtain CD4+ T cells. No vaccinee had earlier SARS-CoV-2 infection, and nucleocapsid antibodies were negative. Half-medium replacement with IL-2 medium occurred on days 3 and 7. Germline CDR1 is SGHTA and CDR2 is FQGTGA. This CDR3 spans 15 amino acids. V trimming: 5 bases; J trimming: 2 bases; junction bases outside the gene matches: 2.

The V gene is TRBV7-3, the J gene TRBJ2-6, with 8 bases that match TRBD2. This material consisted of CD4+ T cells from PBMCs cultured with HCoV-OC43 spike peptides, taken before COVID-19 vaccination. The subset here: HCoV-OC43 spike overlapping peptide pool stimulation. The receptor was derived from a human donor who received a COVID-19 vaccine. CDR3: CASSPGGAGANVLTF. CDR3 nucleotide sequence: TGTGCCAGCAGCCCGGGGGGGGCTGGGGCCAACGTCCTGACTTTC.